This passage covers 25 T cell receptor beta chains from one sample sequenced in a study of CD8 T cells in Susac syndrome. After extraction with the RNeasy kit, 0.5 to 1 ug of the RNA was reverse transcribed using random hexamers. A single record per CDR3 protein comes from TCRdb applying MiXCR to the immunoSEQ multiplex PCR reads. In the table there are some 99,000 distinct CDR3 sequences, 90% to 95% of which are singletons. The sample was CD4+ T cells from PBMCs. These receptors all stem from a human donor with Susac syndrome.

This rearrangement joins TRBV12-3 or TRBV12-4 to TRBJ1-5; D gene unclear. V dropped 5 bases and J dropped 9 bases, with 14 bases sitting between them. CDR3 length equals 13 residues. The CDR3 nucleotides are TGTGCCAGCAGTCGGACGGACCAGATGCCCCAGCATTTT. Amino acids: CASSRTDQMPQHF.

V usage is TRBV20-1 and J usage is TRBJ1-5; D not resolved. CDR1 and CDR2 (germline): DFQATT, SNEGSKA (reference sequence). V was shortened by 0 bases and J by 5 bases, with 14 bases between the two germline ends. The CDR3 runs 15 residues. CDR3 in DNA: TGCAGTGCTAGAGATAGGGCAAAACCGTATCAGCCCCAGCATTTT. Residues: CSARDRAKPYQPQHF.

This clonotype was observed once. The chain carries TRBV6-4 and TRBJ2-3; 9 nucleotides match TRBD2. V lost 7 bases, J lost 2 bases, and 7 bases stayed unmatched. The CDR3 totals 15 residues. Germline-derived CDR1 and CDR2 are MRHNA and SNTAGT. The CDR3 DNA sequence: TGTGCCAGCAAACTGACTAGCGGTCACACAGATACGCAGTATTTT. Translation: CASKLTSGHTDTQYF.

This sequence joins TRBV6-5 and TRBJ1-5; D is unclear. The CDR3 spans 13 residues. V shed 4 bases and J shed 2 bases, with 6 bases lying between them. The germline gives CDR1 MNHEY, CDR2 SVGAGI. CDR3 residues: CASSFRRNQPQHF. Written as DNA, the CDR3 is TGTGCCAGCAGTTTCCGCCGCAATCAGCCCCAGCATTTT.

V usage is TRBV20-1 and J usage is TRBJ2-3; D is perhaps TRBD1 or TRBD2 (5 bases each). With 6 bases removed from V and 2 bases from J, the gap between germline ends came to 12 bases. Germline-derived CDR1 and CDR2 are DFQATT and SNEGSKA (reference sequence). The CDR3 consists of 13 residues. CDR3 in amino acids: CSATGPTTDTQYF. The CDR3 DNA reads as TGCAGTGCCACGGGACCAACCACAGATACGCAGTATTTT.

The chain has TRBV29-1 and TRBJ1-1; no clear D gene. V shed 8 bases and J shed 1 base, with 14 bases lying between them. The germline gives CDR1 SQVTM, CDR2 ANQGSEA. The CDR3 runs 13 residues. The CDR3 loop is CSHRQQPNTEAFF. CDR3 in DNA: TGCAGCCACCGGCAGCAGCCGAACACTGAAGCTTTCTTT.

The V call is TRBV20-1, the J call TRBJ2-3; TRBD1 aligns across 8 bases. Trimming cost V 2 bases and J 5 bases; bases outside gene matches: 6. Germline lookup yields CDR1 DFQATT and CDR2 SNEGSKA (reference sequence). The CDR3 consists of 14 residues. The CDR3 loop reads CSARRTGRKDTQYF. CDR3 nucleotides: TGCAGTGCTAGAAGGACAGGGCGTAAAGATACGCAGTATTTT.

The gene calls are TRBV6-6 and TRBJ1-6; D not certain. The CDR3 is 12 amino acids. The germline V gene encodes CDR1 MNHNY and CDR2 SVGAGI (reference sequence). Trimming cost V 9 bases and J 9 bases, with 12 bases left between them. The CDR3 region is CASPKEASPLHF. The CDR3 DNA reads as TGTGCCAGTCCGAAAGAAGCTTCACCCCTCCACTTT.

The V and J genes are TRBV10-3 and TRBJ1-5, with 10 bases identical to TRBD1. CDR1 and CDR2 (germline): ENHRY, SYGVKD. The CDR3 is made up of 14 amino acids. The V gene end was trimmed by 2 bases and the J gene end by 7 bases; junction bases not matched to a gene: 2. CDR3 in DNA: TGTGCCATCAGTGAGGGGACAGGGGAACAGCCCCAGCATTTT. Amino acid sequence: CAISEGTGEQPQHF.

V gene TRBV20-1 combines with J gene TRBJ1-6, with D possibly TRBD1 on 6 matching bases. The germline CDR1 and CDR2 sequences are DFQATT and SNEGSKA (reference sequence). With 4 bases removed from V and 6 bases from J, the gap between germline ends came to 10 bases. CDR3 length: 13 residues. The CDR3, as DNA: TGCAGTGCTAACAGGGATATTAATTCACCCCTCCACTTT. It yields the protein CSANRDINSPLHF.

The chain uses TRBV2 and TRBJ2-7, with D unresolved. This CDR3 comprises 12 residues. Germline lookup yields CDR1 SNHLY and CDR2 FYNNEI. Trimming shortened V by 0 bases and J by 7 bases, and 7 bases separated the two germline ends. The CDR3 here is CASSEAEQEQYF. The CDR3, as DNA: TGTGCCAGCAGTGAAGCCGAACAGGAGCAGTACTTC. The complete variable domain, with remaining parts taken from reference TRBV2 and TRBJ2-7, reads EPEVTQTPSHQVTQMGQEVILRCVPISNHLYFYWYRQILGQKVEFLVSFYNNEISEKSEIFDDQFSVERPDGSNFTLKIRSTKLEDSAMYFCASSEAEQEQYFGPGTRLTVT.

The rearrangement uses TRBV14 and TRBJ2-7, with D possibly being TRBD2 (6 bases). Germline V lookup: CDR1 SGHDN, CDR2 FVKESK. The CDR3 is 13 residues long. The V and J ends lost 6 bases and 2 bases respectively, with 11 bases between them. Here the CDR3 DNA reads TGTGCCAGCAGAGGCTGGGGGGCCTACGAGCAGTACTTC. Its protein is CASRGWGAYEQYF.

The rearrangement uses TRBV7-8 and TRBJ1-2; TRBD1 might be the D (5 bases). This CDR3 region has 13 residues. Trimming took off 1 base at V and 6 bases at J, with 9 bases between the two ends. The germline V gene has CDR1 SGHVS and CDR2 FQNEAQ. The CDR3 protein is CASSLGGYNGYTF. In DNA form, the CDR3 reads TGTGCCAGCAGCTTAGGGGGGTACAATGGCTACACCTTC.

V gene TRBV29-1 combines with J gene TRBJ1-2; D ambiguous. The CDR3 sequence is 12 residues long. V was clipped by 3 bases and J by 0 bases, with 5 bases between them. In germline, CDR1 is SQVTM, CDR2 ANQGSEA. For the CDR3, the DNA is TGCAGCGTTGAGGCTTCTAACTATGGCTACACCTTC. Protein: CSVEASNYGYTF.

In DNA, the CDR3 is TGTGCCAGCAGCTCCCAGCCTAGTTCGGATGAGCAGTTCTTC. This translates into CASSSQPSSDEQFF. V and J are TRBV7-3 and TRBJ2-1; D uncertain. Germline lookup yields CDR1 SGHTA and CDR2 FQGTGA. The CDR3 covers 14 residues. The V and J ends lost 4 bases and 8 bases respectively, with 15 bases between them.

This rearrangement joins TRBV3-1 to TRBJ1-1; the D is unclear. The CDR3 is 15 residues long. Germline CDR1 reads LGHDT; CDR2 reads YNNKEL (reference sequence). The V gene lost 4 bases and the J gene lost 1 base, with 13 bases spanning the gap. Written as DNA, the CDR3 is TGTGCCAGCAGCCTCGGACCTAGCACGAACACTGAAGCTTTCTTT. Translation gives CASSLGPSTNTEAFF.

V usage is TRBV7-3 and J usage is TRBJ2-5, with D perhaps matching TRBD1 (5 bases). Trimming removed 2 bases from V and 4 bases from J, with 8 bases in between. Germline V gives CDR1 SGHTA, CDR2 FQGTGA. This CDR3 spans 13 amino acids. The CDR3 spells CASSLWQGETQYF. CDR3 nucleotides: TGTGCCAGCAGCTTATGGCAGGGAGAGACCCAGTACTTC.

The chain uses TRBV7-6 and TRBJ2-2; D is unclear. Germline V lookup: CDR1 SGHVS, CDR2 FNYEAQ. Trimming left V 0 bases short and J 4 bases short, with 9 bases between. The CDR3 spans 15 residues. Here the CDR3 reads CASSLADRLTGELFF. CDR3 in DNA: TGTGCCAGCAGCTTAGCGGACCGGCTCACCGGGGAGCTGTTTTTT.

The table lists this clonotype with a count of one. This chain uses TRBV7-9 with TRBJ1-2, with unresolved D. This CDR3 region has 12 residues. Germline assignment: CDR1 SEHNR and CDR2 FQNEAQ (reference sequence). V gave up 3 bases and J gave up 8 bases, with 10 bases separating them. The CDR3 reads CASSLENWGYTF. For the CDR3, the DNA is TGTGCCAGCAGCTTGGAGAACTGGGGCTACACCTTC.

The chain couples TRBV29-1 to TRBJ2-2; 8 nucleotides agree with TRBD2. Germline CDR1 reads SQVTM; CDR2 reads ANQGSEA. The CDR3 contains 16 residues. Germline trimming cut 0 bases from V and 5 bases from J; bases unmatched to any gene: 8. CDR3 residues: CSVEDGGGGRTGELFF. The CDR3 DNA reads as TGCAGCGTTGAAGATGGGGGCGGGGGGAGGACCGGGGAGCTGTTTTTT.

V usage is TRBV4-1 and J usage is TRBJ2-5; D is uncertain. V was shortened by 0 bases and J by 5 bases, with 13 bases between the two germline ends. CDR1 and CDR2 (germline): MGHRA, YSYEKL. The length of the CDR3 is 15 residues. The DNA for the CDR3 is TGCGCCAGCAGCCAAGATGGAGCGCCCGGGGAGACCCAGTACTTC. This translates into CASSQDGAPGETQYF.

CDR3 bases: TGCGCCAGCTCGATATTACCAACCGGGGAGCTGTTTTTT. Translated, it gives CASSILPTGELFF. V usage is TRBV5-1 and J usage is TRBJ2-2; D gene ambiguous. Trimming cost V 7 bases and J 5 bases, with 12 bases left between them. CDR3 size: 13 residues. Germline-derived CDR1 and CDR2 are SGHRS and YFSETQ.

J is TRBJ1-1 and V is TRBV10-3; D is unresolved. V lost 7 bases, J lost 0 bases, and 9 bases lay in between. Per the germline V gene, CDR1 is ENHRY and CDR2 is SYGVKD. The CDR3 is made up of 13 amino acids. The CDR3 loop reads CAINADLNTEAFF. For the CDR3, the DNA is TGTGCCATCAATGCGGACTTGAACACTGAAGCTTTCTTT.

The J gene is TRBJ1-1, the V gene TRBV25-1; 7 nucleotides line up with TRBD1. The CDR3 sequence is 13 residues long. Germline V gene data show CDR1 as MGHDK and CDR2 as SYGVNS. V was pared by 5 bases and J by 11 bases, with 11 bases of the junction left unmatched. The CDR3 DNA sequence: TGTGCCAGCAGTCGAGGGGGCGAGGCTCGGGCTTTCTTT. Protein: CASSRGGEARAFF.

The rearrangement uses TRBV5-6 and TRBJ2-7; the D gene could be TRBD1 or TRBD2 (6 bases each). Germline values: CDR1 SGHDT, CDR2 YYEEEE. Trimming cost V 0 bases and J 6 bases, with 16 bases left between them. The CDR3 has 15 residues. The CDR3 sequence: CASSLDRAGEVEQYF. The CDR3 DNA reads TGTGCCAGCAGCTTGGATAGGGCAGGGGAGGTCGAGCAGTACTTC.